Below are 22 T cell receptor beta chains sequenced from a single sample in a study of blood T cell repertoires in COVID-19. Assay used: immunoSEQ multiplex PCR; TCRdb lists only in-frame clones, some missing. This sample has some 330,000 clones, with more than 85% found just once. Sequences were obtained from PBMCs or T cells enriched from blood (not recorded which). These receptors were collected from a young woman who had recovered from COVID-19.

The rearrangement uses TRBV29-1 and TRBJ2-1; 7 positions agree with TRBD2. J gave up 0 bases and V 5 bases, and 4 bases lay outside the gene matches. The CDR3 totals 14 residues. Germline assignment: CDR1 SQVTM and CDR2 ANQGSEA. CDR3 residues: CSVSQRGSYNEQFF. CDR3 DNA sequence: TGCAGCGTTTCCCAGCGGGGCTCCTACAATGAGCAGTTCTTC.

The chain has TRBV4-1 and TRBJ2-7; TRBD1 agrees at 12 bases. The length of the CDR3 is 15 residues. Germline values: CDR1 MGHRA, CDR2 YSYEKL. V trimming: 3 bases; J trimming: 5 bases; junction bases outside the gene matches: 5. The chain's CDR3 is CASSHPGQGANEQYF. In DNA form, the CDR3 reads TGCGCCAGCAGCCACCCGGGACAGGGGGCAAACGAGCAGTACTTC.

This chain uses TRBV7-9 with TRBJ2-1; D call uncertain. Deletions cut 4 bases from V and 8 bases from J, with 9 bases between. Germline values: CDR1 SEHNR, CDR2 FQNEAQ (reference sequence). This CDR3 has 12 amino acids. CDR3 coding DNA: TGTGCCAGCAGCTCGTCCGGAGATGAGCAGTTCTTC. It is translated as CASSSSGDEQFF.

This chain links TRBV15 with TRBJ1-1; TRBD1 might be the D (5 bases). This CDR3 is 13 amino acids long. Germline lookup yields CDR1 LNHNV and CDR2 YYDKDF (reference sequence). Trimming left V 2 bases short and J 4 bases short, with 8 bases between. DNA of the CDR3: TGTGCCACCAGCAGACAGGGCGGCACTGAAGCTTTCTTT. This sequence encodes CATSRQGGTEAFF.

The chain joins TRBV4-2 to TRBJ1-1; perhaps TRBD1 as D (6 bases). Germline V gene data show CDR1 as LGHNA and CDR2 as YNFKEQ. This CDR3 comprises 16 residues. The V and J ends lost 3 bases and 2 bases respectively, with 16 bases between them. CDR3 protein: CASSQGTGNLNTEAFF. The CDR3 bases are TGTGCCAGCAGCCAGGGAACAGGGAATCTAAACACTGAAGCTTTCTTT.

The chain employs TRBV13 and TRBJ1-6; D possibly corresponds to TRBD1 (5 bases). Germline CDR1 and CDR2: PRHDT and FYEKMQ (reference sequence). This CDR3 spans 14 amino acids. V was shortened by 0 bases and J by 7 bases, with 7 bases between the two germline ends. CDR3: CASSLGQGNSPLHF. The CDR3 DNA reads TGTGCCAGCAGCTTAGGGCAGGGAAATTCACCCCTCCACTTT.

CDR3 DNA: TGTGCCAGCAGCTTCGGGACAGGGGGATCAGGTGAGCAGTTCTTC. This codes for CASSFGTGGSGEQFF. V usage is TRBV5-4 and J usage is TRBJ2-1; 11 bases align to TRBD1. The CDR3 loop spans 15 amino acids. The V and J ends lost 2 bases and 9 bases, in that order; junction bases with no gene match: 7. CDR1 is SGHNT, CDR2 YYREEE, per germline (reference sequence).

This clone showed up many times. CDR3 in amino acids: CASSYYRLAETQYF. The DNA for the CDR3 is TGTGCCAGCAGTTACTACCGACTAGCAGAGACCCAGTACTTC. The chain has TRBV6-2 or TRBV6-3 and TRBJ2-5, with 7 bases matching TRBD2. Trimming at V came to 1 base and at J to 4 bases, leaving 3 bases not matched to a gene. Germline V gene sequence: CDR1 MNHEY, CDR2 SVGEGT. This CDR3 region has 14 residues.

This clone was counted once. V is TRBV7-2 and J is TRBJ2-3, with TRBD2 matching over 7 bases. CDR3 length equals 16 residues. The ends lost 3 bases at V and 0 bases at J; junction bases unmatched: 6. Germline-derived CDR1 and CDR2 are SGHTA and FQGNSA. CDR3 amino acids: CASSFNGGGSTDTQYF. CDR3 in DNA: TGTGCCAGCAGCTTTAACGGCGGGGGAAGCACAGATACGCAGTATTTT.

The gene calls are TRBV13 and TRBJ2-1, with 10 bases matching TRBD2. The germline CDR1 and CDR2 sequences are PRHDT and FYEKMQ (reference sequence). This CDR3 has 15 amino acids. The junction had 8 bases not matched to a gene; V was cut back by 5 bases and J by 7 bases. CDR3 amino acids: CASSPLAGTLNEQFF. For the CDR3, the DNA is TGTGCCAGCAGCCCACTAGCGGGGACCTTAAATGAGCAGTTCTTC.

This chain links TRBV5-5 with TRBJ1-1; 9 nucleotides match TRBD1. J lost 4 bases, V lost 1 base, and 8 bases had no gene match. Germline CDR1 SGHKS, CDR2 YYEKEE (reference sequence). The CDR3 is made up of 16 amino acids. CDR3 sequence (DNA): TGTGCCAGCAGCTTGACCCGGGGACAGGGAGGCACTGAAGCTTTCTTT. As protein: CASSLTRGQGGTEAFF.

This chain links TRBV18 with TRBJ2-2, with 9 bases matching TRBD1. With V trimmed by 2 bases and J by 6 bases, 10 bases remained unmatched. CDR1 KGHSH and CDR2 LQKENI come from the germline V gene. The CDR3 has 17 residues. CDR3 coding DNA: TGTGCCAGCTCACCAGCCCGACAGGGGGTGGTCGCCGGGGAGCTGTTTTTT. Encoded protein: CASSPARQGVVAGELFF.

This chain uses TRBV9 with TRBJ2-3; no clear D. The length of the CDR3 is 12 residues. V was shortened by 4 bases and J by 3 bases, with 6 bases between the two germline ends. Germline-derived CDR1 and CDR2 are SGDLS and YYNGEE. The CDR3 spells CASSLITDTQYF. Written as DNA, the CDR3 is TGTGCCAGCAGCCTTATTACAGATACGCAGTATTTT.

CDR3 amino acids: CASTDRIGEKLFF. CDR3 DNA: TGTGCCAGCACGGACAGGATTGGTGAAAAACTGTTTTTT. The chain employs TRBV6-5 and TRBJ1-4, with TRBD1 identical over 7 bases. Germline values: CDR1 MNHEY, CDR2 SVGAGI. The CDR3 has 13 amino acids. V lost 7 bases to trimming and J lost 7 bases; unmatched junction nucleotides: 6.

The chain recombines TRBV6-5 with TRBJ2-7; 8 nucleotides line up with TRBD1. Germline V gene sequence: CDR1 MNHEY, CDR2 SVGAGI. The CDR3 covers 15 residues. V was clipped by 1 base and J by 1 base; unmatched bases: 3. The CDR3 spells CASSYWDRPSYEQYF. Written as DNA, the CDR3 is TGTGCCAGCAGTTACTGGGACAGGCCATCCTACGAGCAGTACTTC.

The chain uses TRBV5-5 and TRBJ2-5; D gene ambiguous. V shed 0 bases and J shed 5 bases, with 8 bases lying between them. This CDR3 has 13 amino acids. Germline CDR1 and CDR2: SGHKS and YYEKEE (reference sequence). CDR3 bases: TGTGCCAGCAGCTTGGCAGGCCTGGAGACCCAGTACTTC. As protein: CASSLAGLETQYF.

CDR3 coding DNA: TGTGCCACCAGCAGTTACAGGGGACCCTACAATGAGCAGTTCTTC. It is translated as CATSSYRGPYNEQFF. This sequence joins TRBV15 and TRBJ2-1; 7 bases line up with TRBD1. The V gene end was trimmed by 3 bases and the J gene end by 2 bases; junction bases not matched to a gene: 4. Per the germline V gene, CDR1 is LNHNV and CDR2 is YYDKDF (reference sequence). The CDR3 spans 15 residues.

CDR3 DNA: TGCGCCAGCAGCTCCTCAGAAACTAATGAAAAACTGTTTTTT. Translating it yields CASSSSETNEKLFF. This chain connects TRBV5-1 to TRBJ1-4; D is uncertain. Per the germline V gene, CDR1 is SGHRS and CDR2 is YFSETQ. The length of the CDR3 is 14 residues. The germline V and J ends were trimmed by 3 bases and 1 base, with 7 bases remaining between them.

In this sample, this clone turned up once. This chain connects TRBV27 to TRBJ2-6, with D tentatively TRBD1 (5 bases). Looked up from germline, CDR1 is MNHEY and CDR2 is SMNVEV (reference sequence). The CDR3 spans 16 residues. Trimming shortened V by 3 bases and J by 1 base, and 10 bases separated the two germline ends. DNA of the CDR3: TGTGCCAGCAGTTTGGCAGGGCCGTCTGGGGCCAACGTCCTGACTTTC. Translated: CASSLAGPSGANVLTF.

The chain uses TRBV5-8 and TRBJ1-5, with no clear D. V was clipped by 3 bases and J by 0 bases, with 10 bases between them. The CDR3 length is 15 residues. Germline CDR1 and CDR2: SGHTS and YDEGEE. CDR3: CASSWSRDSNQPQHF. CDR3 nucleotides: TGTGCCAGCAGCTGGAGTCGGGATAGCAATCAGCCCCAGCATTTT.

The chain couples TRBV6-5 to TRBJ2-1, with 10 bases matching TRBD1. The germline V gene encodes CDR1 MNHEY and CDR2 SVGAGI. The CDR3 is made up of 16 amino acids. The V and J ends lost 0 bases and 3 bases, in that order; junction bases with no gene match: 2. The CDR3 is CASSYSTGGFYNEQFF. CDR3 bases: TGTGCCAGCAGTTACTCGACAGGGGGCTTCTACAATGAGCAGTTCTTC.

This clone was seen a single time. The chain uses TRBV7-2 and TRBJ1-4; D is ambiguous. The CDR3 sequence is 13 residues long. Trimming removed 7 bases from V and 0 bases from J, with 6 bases in between. Germline V CDR1 and CDR2: SGHTA, FQGNSA. The chain's CDR3 is CASTGATNEKLFF. CDR3 sequence (DNA): TGTGCCAGCACAGGCGCAACTAATGAAAAACTGTTTTTT.